The 17 T cell receptor beta chains below were found in one sample sequenced in a study of shared clonotypes between healthy human individuals (dated by TCRdb to 2018 to 2020). Libraries were prepared through the immunoSEQ multiplex PCR assay. TCRdb re-hosts the immuneACCESS table, in-frame sequences only. Its copies lack some clones; in the studies checked, an unresolved V gene accounts for under half of them, and the cause for the rest is not known. The table for this sample lists hundreds of thousands of clones; approximately 96% of them were counted only once. 0.11% of the sample is in the top ten clones. CD8 naive samples consisted of CD45RO-negative cells that were positively selected for CCR7, yielding a CD45RA+CCR7+ population without TemRA cells. Material: naive CD8+ T cells sorted from blood. Interpreted using the paper, the cell subset or site label stands for: CD45RA+CCR7+. Receptor source: a woman in her twenties or thirties in good health.

Regarding this clone: Other DNA sequences in this sample translate to the same CDR3. The genes are TRBV5-6 and TRBJ2-7; 11 nucleotides line up with TRBD2. The CDR3 runs 14 residues. The V gene end was trimmed by 4 bases and the J gene end by 3 bases; junction bases not matched to a gene: 3. Germline lookup yields CDR1 SGHDT and CDR2 YYEEEE. CDR3 in DNA: TGTGCCAGCAGCAAGGGACTAGCGGTCTACGAGCAGTACTTC. Translation gives CASSKGLAVYEQYF.

The chain employs TRBV19 and TRBJ2-7; 9 bases align to TRBD1. The V gene's germline CDR1 is LNHDA and CDR2 SQIVND (reference sequence). With V trimmed by 6 bases and J by 3 bases, 9 bases remained unmatched. The CDR3 totals 15 residues. CDR3 nucleotide sequence: TGTGCCAGTAGCTCGGGACAGGGCGGCTTCTACGAGCAGTACTTC. It codes for CASSSGQGGFYEQYF.

The chain combines TRBV19 with TRBJ2-1, with 13 bases that match TRBD2. Germline V CDR1 and CDR2: LNHDA, SQIVND (reference sequence). Trimming at V came to 11 bases and at J to 1 base, leaving 5 bases not matched to a gene. There are 15 residues in the CDR3. The CDR3 DNA is TGTGCCGCCTCACTAGCGGGAGGGTCCTACAATGAGCAGTTCTTC. It codes for CAASLAGGSYNEQFF.

The chain joins TRBV7-6 to TRBJ2-2, with 8 positions matching TRBD2. CDR1 is SGHVS, CDR2 FNYEAQ, per germline. The CDR3 runs 17 residues. Trimming took 5 bases from V and 3 from J; bases not matched to a gene: 11. CDR3: CASSPTTAGDYTGELFF. The CDR3 nucleotides read TGTGCCAGCAGCCCGACAACAGCGGGGGACTACACCGGGGAGCTGTTTTTT.

This chain connects TRBV7-6 to TRBJ1-2; D may be TRBD1 (5 bases). CDR1 and CDR2 from the germline V gene are SGHVS and FNYEAQ. Trimming removed 5 bases at V and 4 bases at J, with 14 bases between. The CDR3 has 14 amino acids. In nucleotides, the CDR3 is TGTGCCAGCAGCCTGGGGGGAAGCCTCTATGGCTACACCTTC. This sequence encodes CASSLGGSLYGYTF.

The chain has TRBV7-9 and TRBJ2-7; 7 bases are a match to TRBD1. V lost 1 base, J lost 6 bases, and 3 bases stayed unmatched. The CDR3 loop spans 13 amino acids. From germline, CDR1 is SEHNR and CDR2 FQNEAQ (reference sequence). CDR3 in DNA: TGTGCCAGCAGCTTAGGGCAGGGGGTCGAGCAGTACTTC. Residues: CASSLGQGVEQYF.

The chain employs TRBV21-1 and TRBJ2-2; TRBD2 is the table's D call and was not checked against the DNA. TRBV21-1 is deemed a pseudogene. The CDR3 covers 16 residues. The DNA of the CDR3 is TGTGCCAGCAGCAAACACAGGGAGGGAGGCACCGGGGAGCTGTTTTTT. This codes for CASSKHREGGTGELFF.

The chain recombines TRBV5-6 with TRBJ1-2; D not resolved. This CDR3 has 15 amino acids. From germline, CDR1 is SGHDT and CDR2 YYEEEE. V was pared by 0 bases and J by 1 base, with 10 bases between. CDR3 loop: CASSLAGIDNYGYTF. CDR3 sequence (DNA): TGTGCCAGCAGCTTGGCGGGGATTGATAACTATGGCTACACCTTC.

V and J are TRBV5-5 and TRBJ1-2; TRBD1 might be the D (6 bases). Germline V CDR1 and CDR2: SGHKS, YYEKEE (reference sequence). The CDR3 has 16 residues. The V end lost 1 base, the J end lost 4 bases, and 17 bases lay between the germline ends. The CDR3 protein is CASSLSGAGPTYGYTF. In nucleotides, the CDR3 is TGTGCCAGCAGCTTGTCGGGGGCGGGACCAACCTATGGCTACACCTTC. The whole variable domain, remainder taken from reference TRBV5-5 and TRBJ1-2, is DAGVTQSPTHLIKTRGQQVTLRCSPISGHKSVSWYQQVLGQGPQFIFQYYEKEERGRGNFPDRFSARQFPNYSSELNVNALLLGDSALYLCASSLSGAGPTYGYTFGSGTRLTVV.

The chain recombines TRBV21-1 with TRBJ2-2; the table's D call TRBD2 went unverified against the DNA. TRBV21-1 is noted as a pseudogene. The CDR3 has 15 amino acids. The CDR3 spells CAIPLVKGGTGELFF. The DNA of the CDR3 is TGTGCCATCCCTCTTGTGAAGGGGGGGACCGGGGAGCTGTTTTTT.

The chain couples TRBV7-2 to TRBJ2-7; the D gene could be TRBD1 or TRBD2 (5 bases each). Germline values: CDR1 SGHTA, CDR2 FQGNSA. V lost 1 base to trimming and J lost 1 base, with 14 bases between them. The CDR3 covers 16 residues. As DNA, the CDR3 is TGTGCCAGCAGCTTAGGAGAGGGTACAGGTTCCTACGAGCAGTACTTC. Its translation is CASSLGEGTGSYEQYF.

The CDR3: CASSPDRGLSGNTIYF. CDR3 in DNA: TGTGCCAGCAGCCCCGACAGGGGATTATCTGGAAACACCATATATTTT. The rearrangement uses TRBV5-4 and TRBJ1-3, with TRBD1 matching over 8 bases. V shed 4 bases, J shed 1 base, and the junction held 7 bases outside the gene matches. CDR3 length: 16 residues. The germline V gene has CDR1 SGHNT and CDR2 YYREEE (reference sequence). The entire variable domain, with the rest obtained from reference TRBV5-4 and TRBJ1-3, is as follows: ETGVTQSPTHLIKTRGQQVTLRCSSQSGHNTVSWYQQALGQGPQFIFQYYREEENGRGNFPPRFSGLQFPNYSSELNVNALELDDSALYLCASSPDRGLSGNTIYFGEGSWLTVV.

The chain links TRBV29-1 to TRBJ2-5; 11 bases are a match to TRBD1. Judging by the DNA end, TRBJ2-7 fits better; the J call may be wrong. Per germline, CDR1 SQVTM and CDR2 ANQGSEA. This CDR3 has 12 residues. CDR3 DNA: TGCAGCGTTGGGACAGGGGGCAACGAGCAGTACTTC. It specifies CSVGTGGNEQYF.

The J gene is TRBJ1-1, the V gene TRBV27, with D perhaps matching TRBD1 (5 bases). CDR3 size: 13 residues. V gave up 6 bases and J gave up 8 bases, with 16 bases separating them. Looked up from germline, CDR1 is MNHEY and CDR2 is SMNVEV (reference sequence). CDR3 DNA: TGTGCCAGCAGAACAGGACAACGAAGCGAAGCTTTCTTT. Translating gives CASRTGQRSEAFF.

J is TRBJ2-5 and V is TRBV29-1; 7 bases align to TRBD1. The J call is doubtful: the DNA matches TRBJ2-7 better. Germline assignment: CDR1 SQVTM and CDR2 ANQGSEA. This CDR3 comprises 13 residues. CDR3 protein: CSALTGTPYEQYF. DNA for the CDR3: TGCAGCGCCCTGACAGGGACCCCCTACGAGCAGTACTTC.

V usage is TRBV5-6 and J usage is TRBJ1-2, with 8 bases lining up with TRBD1. The CDR3 is 14 residues long. J gave up 4 bases and V 3 bases, and 5 bases lay outside the gene matches. Germline values: CDR1 SGHDT, CDR2 YYEEEE. DNA for the CDR3: TGTGCCAGCAGCTCTTGGACAGGGACCTATGGCTACACCTTC. Its translation is CASSSWTGTYGYTF. The full variable domain, in which reference TRBV5-6 and TRBJ1-2 provide the parts outside the CDR3, is DAGVTQSPTHLIKTRGQQVTLRCSPKSGHDTVSWYQQALGQGPQFIFQYYEEEERQRGNFPDRFSGHQFPNYSSELNVNALLLGDSALYLCASSSWTGTYGYTFGSGTRLTVV.

The rearrangement links TRBV30 to TRBJ1-5; no reliable D call. This CDR3 region has 14 residues. Germline V gene data show CDR1 as GTSNPN and CDR2 as SVGIG (reference sequence). Between the trimmed V and J ends, which lost 0 bases and 0 bases, there was a span of 6 bases. The CDR3 protein is CAWSVLYSNQPQHF. Here the CDR3 DNA reads TGTGCCTGGAGTGTCCTCTATAGCAATCAGCCCCAGCATTTT.